Listed below are T cell receptor beta chains from one sample, sequenced in a study of CD8 T cells in ankylosing spondylitis. TCRdb passed the 5' RACE reads through MiXCR, listing each CDR3 protein once. The sample holds roughly 450,000 distinct CDR3 sequences, roughly 25% seen once. The specimen sequenced was blood, either unsorted or a sorted T cell fraction (not recorded which). These receptors were collected from a male donor with ankylosing spondylitis. CDR3s leave out the opening cysteine and the closing phenylalanine or tryptophan. Each record gives: CDR3 protein, J gene, V gene.

ASSLLHETQY,TRBJ2-5,TRBV5-1
SAPDVYNEQF,TRBJ2-1,TRBV20-1
ASSLGPPLEGHGEKLF,TRBJ1-4,TRBV5-6
ASRRTPTNTGELF,TRBJ2-2,TRBV4-1
ASSPYDGTGELF,TRBJ2-2,TRBV12-3/TRBV12-4
ASSLVGARADTQY,TRBJ2-3,TRBV5-6
ASSEVGNEQY,TRBJ2-7,TRBV2
ASSLGAWGRGIYNEQF,TRBJ2-1,TRBV11-2
ASLGGRYNNEQF,TRBJ2-1,TRBV5-1
SARGGSQPQH,TRBJ1-5,TRBV20-1
ASSLSLTDTNYGYT,TRBJ1-2,TRBV5-1
ASSPPENYNEQF,TRBJ2-1,TRBV18
ASILTYGYT,TRBJ1-2,TRBV12-3/TRBV12-4
ASSWTGVPGELF,TRBJ2-2,TRBV12-3/TRBV12-4
ASTLAGVFNEQF,TRBJ2-1,TRBV10-2
ASSQGGSSWTVEQY,TRBJ2-7,TRBV3-1
ATSITGQEDSPLH,TRBJ1-6,TRBV15
ATSDPAEGRDTQY,TRBJ2-3,TRBV24-1
ATSDLDDTKTQY,TRBJ2-5,TRBV24-1
ASSQEGGDFNEQF,TRBJ2-1,TRBV18
ASSLGPGLAGGRNEQF,TRBJ2-1,TRBV11-2
ASRPQSGRTNTGELF,TRBJ2-2,TRBV11-1
ASSMQTVDEQF,TRBJ2-1,TRBV19
ASSSAGPYGTDTQY,TRBJ2-3,TRBV7-9
ASSRDRAQETQY,TRBJ2-5,TRBV7-2
ASSPQGPGNTIY,TRBJ1-3,TRBV2
AIRGVLANTEAF,TRBJ1-1,TRBV10-3
ASRIGQGLYTDTQY,TRBJ2-3,TRBV6-1
ASSLRGAGVPYEQY,TRBJ2-7,TRBV7-8
SALAGRGTDTQY,TRBJ2-3,TRBV20-1
ASSDPDVGRNTEAF,TRBJ1-1,TRBV12-3/TRBV12-4
ASSPRQIEFTEAF,TRBJ1-1,TRBV7-9
SARTGGLGHTIY,TRBJ1-3,TRBV20-1
ASSLVGATNEKLF,TRBJ1-4,TRBV7-9
ASSPGQSYEQY,TRBJ2-7,TRBV28
ASSKLAGGPEQY,TRBJ2-7,TRBV7-2
SAGGRSETQY,TRBJ2-5,TRBV20-1
ATRTGGSGTQY,TRBJ2-3,TRBV24-1
SAASGRAGEQF,TRBJ2-1,TRBV20-1
SAPTGVGNTIY,TRBJ1-3,TRBV20-1